This entry lists 12 T cell receptor beta chains sequenced from one sample in a study of monozygotic twins with inflammatory bowel disease. TCRdb reprocessed the 5' RACE reads and reports one entry per CDR3 protein, with no DNA. This sample's table reports some 400,000 distinct CDR3 sequences. The sample consisted of blood. All receptors derive from a human donor with ulcerative colitis or Crohn's disease, or a healthy co-twin of an affected twin (not recorded which).

V is TRBV18 and J is TRBJ1-3; TCRdb names TRBD1, which stays unverified in the absence of DNA. CDR3 size: 17 residues. Germline V CDR1 and CDR2: KGHSH, LQKENI. CDR3 sequence: CASSPLQNQGIGNTIYF.

V and J are TRBV5-4 and TRBJ2-2; TCRdb's D call, TRBD2, is unchecked because there is no DNA. Germline loops: CDR1 SGHNT, CDR2 YYREEE (reference sequence). The CDR3 length is 18 residues. This CDR3 reads CASSFLGGTSGGSGELFF.

The chain couples TRBV3-1 to TRBJ2-1. CDR1 and CDR2 from the germline V gene are LGHDT and YNNKEL (reference sequence). This CDR3 comprises 12 residues. Here the CDR3 reads CASSQVWHEQFF.

This sequence joins TRBV5-8 and TRBJ2-1; TCRdb picks TRBD1, but there is no DNA to check that call. CDR3 size: 15 residues. Germline-derived CDR1 and CDR2 are SGHTS and YDEGEE. Here the CDR3 reads CASSDPGGSYNEQFF.

The V gene is TRBV7-6, the J gene TRBJ2-3; the TCRdb D gene call, TRBD2, has no DNA to confirm it. CDR1 and CDR2 (germline): SGHVS, FNYEAQ. This CDR3 comprises 16 residues. The CDR3: CASSLNLLVGEDTQYF.

The chain combines TRBV20-1 with TRBJ1-5. The V gene's germline CDR1 is DFQATT and CDR2 SNEGSKA (reference sequence). The CDR3 is 13 residues long. CDR3 sequence: CSARVGRTEPQHF.

The V call is TRBV28, the J call TRBJ2-6. Germline V lookup: CDR1 MDHEN, CDR2 SYDVKM. The CDR3 extends over 16 amino acids. The CDR3 here is CASSLNLGPGANVLTF.

The genes are TRBV12-3 or TRBV12-4 and TRBJ1-5; the TCRdb D gene call, TRBD1, has no DNA to confirm it. The CDR3 spans 18 residues. CDR3 amino acids: CASSAMTGGLYSNQPQHF.

The V and J genes are TRBV20-1 and TRBJ1-4. Germline lookup yields CDR1 DFQATT and CDR2 SNEGSKA (reference sequence). The CDR3 has 11 amino acids. The CDR3 here is CSARANEKLFF.

V is TRBV7-2 and J is TRBJ1-2. This CDR3 contains 13 residues. Germline-derived CDR1 and CDR2 are SGHTA and FQGNSA. The CDR3 spells CASSSIVGYGYTF.

The chain recombines TRBV12-5 with TRBJ2-5. The germline gives CDR1 LGHNT, CDR2 FRNRAP. The CDR3 contains 12 residues. CDR3 amino acids: CASGPSQETQYF.

The rearrangement joins TRBV12-3 or TRBV12-4 to TRBJ1-2; TCRdb's D call, TRBD1, is unchecked because there is no DNA. The CDR3 runs to 14 residues. CDR3 in amino acids: CASSLAPTGYGYTF.